The 14 T cell receptor beta chains below were found in one sample sequenced in a study of cytomegalovirus exposure and HLA in healthy donors. Method: immunoSEQ multiplex PCR; TCRdb's copy keeps in-frame clones and lacks some. The sample carries some 110,000 clones, 70% to 90% recorded once. Input material: PBMCs. These receptor sequences come from a man younger than 35 in good health and CMV-seronegative.

This clone was observed a few times. The V gene is TRBV6-5, the J gene TRBJ1-5; D call uncertain. The germline V gene has CDR1 MNHEY and CDR2 SVGAGI. This CDR3 contains 14 residues. The ends were cut back, 5 bases at V and 3 bases at J, with 11 bases in the middle. As DNA, the CDR3 is TGTGCCAGCAGTGTTCGTCGGGACAATCAGCCCCAGCATTTT. Encoded protein: CASSVRRDNQPQHF.

This clone has only one observation. The chain combines TRBV2 with TRBJ1-2; 8 bases line up with TRBD1. V lost 0 bases and J lost 6; bases outside the gene matches: 9. CDR1 and CDR2 from the germline V gene are SNHLY and FYNNEI. The length of the CDR3 is 16 residues. The CDR3 nucleotides are TGTGCCAGCAGTGAAGCGCTGGGCAGGGGGCTCAATGGCTACACCTTC. This encodes CASSEALGRGLNGYTF.

The chain joins TRBV5-6 to TRBJ1-2; D unresolved. Trimming stripped 5 bases from V and 5 bases from J, with 13 bases between. This CDR3 has 13 amino acids. The germline CDR1 and CDR2 sequences are SGHDT and YYEEEE. The CDR3 DNA follows: TGTGCCAGCAGATTCTCACAGTCATATGGCTACACCTTC. Residues: CASRFSQSYGYTF. Looking up the rest from reference TRBV5-6 and TRBJ1-2 gives the full variable domain: DAGVTQSPTHLIKTRGQQVTLRCSPKSGHDTVSWYQQALGQGPQFIFQYYEEEERQRGNFPDRFSGHQFPNYSSELNVNALLLGDSALYLCASRFSQSYGYTFGSGTRLTVV.

This chain links TRBV6-5 with TRBJ2-1, with 7 bases matching TRBD1. This CDR3 spans 12 amino acids. The V gene end was trimmed by 5 bases and the J gene end by 7 bases; junction bases not matched to a gene: 2. CDR1 and CDR2 (germline): MNHEY, SVGAGI. The CDR3 DNA reads TGTGCCAGCAGTGACAGGGTTAATGAGCAGTTCTTC. Translating it yields CASSDRVNEQFF.

V usage is TRBV19 and J usage is TRBJ1-6; a weak D match, TRBD1 (6 bases). V lost 7 bases, J lost 9 bases, and 22 bases lay in between. The germline V gene has CDR1 LNHDA and CDR2 SQIVND (reference sequence). This CDR3 spans 16 amino acids. CDR3 DNA sequence: TGTGCCAGTACCACAACACCAGGGGCCGGAGGTTCACCCCTCCACTTT. It translates to CASTTTPGAGGSPLHF.

This clone was observed a few times. This sequence joins TRBV7-8 and TRBJ2-2; D ambiguous. Germline CDR1 SGHVS, CDR2 FQNEAQ. CDR3 length: 12 amino acids. Trimming removed 3 bases from V and 9 bases from J, with 8 bases in between. The CDR3 loop is CASSFRSRELFF. The CDR3 nucleotides are TGTGCCAGCAGCTTCAGGTCTCGGGAGCTGTTTTTT.

The V and J genes are TRBV20-1 and TRBJ1-1; no reliable D call. Germline loops: CDR1 DFQATT, CDR2 SNEGSKA (reference sequence). Trimming shortened V by 3 bases and J by 2 bases, and 4 bases separated the two germline ends. This CDR3 spans 11 amino acids. The CDR3 here is CSASINTEAFF. The DNA for the CDR3 is TGCAGTGCTAGCATTAACACTGAAGCTTTCTTT.

CDR3 nucleotide sequence: TGTGCCAGCAGTTTATACGGCGGAGACTCCTACAATGAGCAGTTCTTC. It translates to CASSLYGGDSYNEQFF. V is TRBV28 and J is TRBJ2-1; no clear D. Between the trimmed V and J ends, which lost 1 base and 0 bases, there was a span of 10 bases. The CDR3 has 16 residues. The V gene's germline CDR1 is MDHEN and CDR2 SYDVKM.

This chain uses TRBV4-1 with TRBJ2-7, with 9 bases identical to TRBD1. The germline gives CDR1 MGHRA, CDR2 YSYEKL. Losses at the gene ends were 4 bases for V and 5 bases for J; bases not matched to a gene: 12. The CDR3 spans 16 residues. In nucleotides, the CDR3 is TGCGCCAGCAGCCCTCTAGGGGACAGGGAGGAAAACGAGCAGTACTTC. This translates into CASSPLGDREENEQYF.

The V call is TRBV11-2, the J call TRBJ1-2; tentative D call: TRBD1 (5 bases). V was clipped by 0 bases and J by 8 bases, with 16 bases between them. Germline values: CDR1 SGHAT, CDR2 FQNNGV. This CDR3 is built from 15 residues. This CDR3 is CASSLEVDWGGGYTF. The CDR3 nucleotides read TGTGCCAGCAGCTTAGAAGTGGATTGGGGCGGCGGCTACACCTTC.

J is TRBJ1-2 and V is TRBV28; no definite D call. With 0 bases removed from V and 1 base from J, the gap between germline ends came to 9 bases. The CDR3 has 15 amino acids. Germline lookup yields CDR1 MDHEN and CDR2 SYDVKM. CDR3 sequence reads: CASSLWASVNYGYTF. CDR3 DNA sequence: TGTGCCAGCAGTTTATGGGCGAGCGTTAACTATGGCTACACCTTC.

The chain carries TRBV28 and TRBJ2-3, with D perhaps matching TRBD1 (5 bases). The CDR3 spans 13 residues. Germline loops: CDR1 MDHEN, CDR2 SYDVKM. Trimming cost V 7 bases and J 1 base, with 9 bases left between them. In DNA form, the CDR3 reads TGTGCCAGCATGCAGGGTCGCACAGATACGCAGTATTTT. Protein sequence: CASMQGRTDTQYF.

V gene TRBV6-5 combines with J gene TRBJ2-5; the D gene is possibly TRBD1 (6 bases). Per the germline V gene, CDR1 is MNHEY and CDR2 is SVGAGI. The V end was cut by 6 bases, the J end by 4 bases, with 12 bases between. This CDR3 region has 13 residues. The chain's CDR3 is CASRLRGGETQYF. As DNA, the CDR3 is TGTGCCAGCAGACTCAGAGGGGGAGAGACCCAGTACTTC.

This clone was picked up one time. The V gene is TRBV7-2, the J gene TRBJ2-5; maybe TRBD2 (5 bases). V lost 1 base and J lost 4, with 13 bases in between. CDR1 SGHTA and CDR2 FQGNSA come from the germline V gene. There are 15 residues in the CDR3. The DNA of the CDR3 is TGTGCCAGCAGCTTAGACCGTCGGGAAGGAGAGACCCAGTACTTC. Its translation: CASSLDRREGETQYF.